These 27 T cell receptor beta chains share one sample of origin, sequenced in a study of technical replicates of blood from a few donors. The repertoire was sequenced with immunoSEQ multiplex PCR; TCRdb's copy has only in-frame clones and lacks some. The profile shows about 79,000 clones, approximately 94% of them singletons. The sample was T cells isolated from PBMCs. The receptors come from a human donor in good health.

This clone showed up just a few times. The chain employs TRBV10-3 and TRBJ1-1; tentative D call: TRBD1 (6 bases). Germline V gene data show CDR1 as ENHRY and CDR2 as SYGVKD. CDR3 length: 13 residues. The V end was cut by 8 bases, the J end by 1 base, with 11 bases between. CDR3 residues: CAIGGAWNTEAFF. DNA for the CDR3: TGTGCCATCGGGGGGGCGTGGAACACTGAAGCTTTCTTT.

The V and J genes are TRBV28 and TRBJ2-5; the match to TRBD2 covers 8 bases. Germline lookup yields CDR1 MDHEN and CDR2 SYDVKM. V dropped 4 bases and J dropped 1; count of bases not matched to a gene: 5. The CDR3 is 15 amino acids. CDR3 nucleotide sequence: TGTGCCAGCAGTTGGAGTAGCGGGGTCCAAGAGACCCAGTACTTC. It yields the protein CASSWSSGVQETQYF.

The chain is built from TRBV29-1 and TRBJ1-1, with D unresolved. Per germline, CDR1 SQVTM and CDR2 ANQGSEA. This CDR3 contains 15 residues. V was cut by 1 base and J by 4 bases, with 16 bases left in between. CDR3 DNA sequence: TGCAGCGTTGAAGGCCGGGGTCGCGGTATCACTGAAGCTTTCTTT. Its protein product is CSVEGRGRGITEAFF.

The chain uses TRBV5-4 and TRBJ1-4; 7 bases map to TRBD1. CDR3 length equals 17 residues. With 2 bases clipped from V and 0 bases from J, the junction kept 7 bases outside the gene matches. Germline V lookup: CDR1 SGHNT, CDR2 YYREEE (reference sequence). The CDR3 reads CASSFLGQTATNEKLFF. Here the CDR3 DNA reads TGTGCCAGCAGCTTCCTGGGACAGACTGCAACTAATGAAAAACTGTTTTTT.

CDR3 sequence (DNA): TGTGCCAGCAGCTTAGGAAATTCTACGCACAACTATGGCTACACCTTC. The encoded protein is CASSLGNSTHNYGYTF. This chain connects TRBV11-2 to TRBJ1-2; D not certain. Trimming shortened V by 1 base and J by 2 bases, and 14 bases separated the two germline ends. Germline assignment: CDR1 SGHAT and CDR2 FQNNGV. This CDR3 spans 16 amino acids.

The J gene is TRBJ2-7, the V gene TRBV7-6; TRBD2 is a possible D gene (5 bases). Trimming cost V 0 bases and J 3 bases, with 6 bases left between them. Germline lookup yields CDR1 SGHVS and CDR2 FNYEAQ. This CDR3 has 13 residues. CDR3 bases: TGTGCCAGCAGCTTAGCTCGGGACTACGAGCAGTACTTC. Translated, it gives CASSLARDYEQYF. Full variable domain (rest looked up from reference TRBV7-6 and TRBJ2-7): GAGVSQSPRYKVTKRGQDVALRCDPISGHVSLYWYRQALGQGPEFLTYFNYEAQQDKSGLPNDRFSAERPEGSISTLTIQRTEQRDSAMYRCASSLARDYEQYFGPGTRLTVT.

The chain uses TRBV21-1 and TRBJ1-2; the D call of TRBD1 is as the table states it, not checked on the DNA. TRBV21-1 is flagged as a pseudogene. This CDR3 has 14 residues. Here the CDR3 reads CASSSRQGAIGYTF. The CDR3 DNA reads TGTGCCAGCAGCAGCCGACAGGGGGCGATTGGCTACACCTTC.

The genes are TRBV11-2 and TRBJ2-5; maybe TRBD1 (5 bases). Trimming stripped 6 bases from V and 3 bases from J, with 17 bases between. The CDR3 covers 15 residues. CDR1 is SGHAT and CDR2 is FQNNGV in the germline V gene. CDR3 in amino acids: CASRRIRGRKETQYF. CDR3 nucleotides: TGTGCCAGCAGGCGCATTAGGGGCCGGAAAGAGACCCAGTACTTC.

CDR3 sequence reads: CSMIQWTGVSDTQYF. CDR3 coding DNA: TGCAGTATGATCCAGTGGACAGGGGTTTCAGATACGCAGTATTTT. The chain combines TRBV29-1 with TRBJ2-3; 9 positions agree with TRBD1. The CDR3 extends over 15 amino acids. Germline V gene data show CDR1 as SQVTM and CDR2 as ANQGSEA.

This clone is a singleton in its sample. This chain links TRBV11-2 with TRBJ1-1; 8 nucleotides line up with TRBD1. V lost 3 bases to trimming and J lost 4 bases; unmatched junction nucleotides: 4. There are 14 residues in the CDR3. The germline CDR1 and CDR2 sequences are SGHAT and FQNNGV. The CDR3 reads CASSLRTGRTEAFF. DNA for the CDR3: TGTGCCAGCAGCTTGAGGACAGGGCGCACTGAAGCTTTCTTT. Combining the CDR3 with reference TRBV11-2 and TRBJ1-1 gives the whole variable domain EAGVAQSPRYKIIEKRQSVAFWCNPISGHATLYWYQQILGQGPKLLIQFQNNGVVDDSQLPKDRFSAERLKGVDSTLKIQPAKLEDSAVYLCASSLRTGRTEAFFGQGTRLTVV.

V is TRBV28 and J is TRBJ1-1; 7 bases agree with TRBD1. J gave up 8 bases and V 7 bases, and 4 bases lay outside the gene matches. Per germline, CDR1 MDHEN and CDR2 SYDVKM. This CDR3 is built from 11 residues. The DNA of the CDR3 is TGTGCCAGCAAGAGGGGGCAGGAAGCTTTCTTT. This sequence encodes CASKRGQEAFF.

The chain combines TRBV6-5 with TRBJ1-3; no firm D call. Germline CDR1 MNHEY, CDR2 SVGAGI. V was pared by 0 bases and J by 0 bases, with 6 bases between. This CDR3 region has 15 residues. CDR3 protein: CASSYSPLSGNTIYF. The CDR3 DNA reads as TGTGCCAGCAGTTACTCTCCCCTCTCTGGAAACACCATATATTTT.

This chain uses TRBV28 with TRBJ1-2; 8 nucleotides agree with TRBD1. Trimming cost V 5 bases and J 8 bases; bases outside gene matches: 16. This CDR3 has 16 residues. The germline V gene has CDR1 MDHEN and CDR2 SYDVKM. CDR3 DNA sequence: TGTGCCAGCAGTCCCGGGACAGGAGCCTTTGGTCTCGGCTACACCTTC. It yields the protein CASSPGTGAFGLGYTF.

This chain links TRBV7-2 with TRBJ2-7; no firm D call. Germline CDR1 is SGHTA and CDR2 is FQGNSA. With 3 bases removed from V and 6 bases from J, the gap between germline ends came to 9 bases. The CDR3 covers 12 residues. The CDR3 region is CASSFLLSEQYF. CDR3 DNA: TGTGCCAGCAGCTTCCTTTTGAGCGAGCAGTACTTC.

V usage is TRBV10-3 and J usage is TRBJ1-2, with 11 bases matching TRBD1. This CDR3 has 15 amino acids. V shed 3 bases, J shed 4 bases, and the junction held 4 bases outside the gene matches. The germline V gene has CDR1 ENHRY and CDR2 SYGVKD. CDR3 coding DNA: TGTGCCATCAGTGATATAGGACAGGGGGCCTATGGCTACACCTTC. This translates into CAISDIGQGAYGYTF.

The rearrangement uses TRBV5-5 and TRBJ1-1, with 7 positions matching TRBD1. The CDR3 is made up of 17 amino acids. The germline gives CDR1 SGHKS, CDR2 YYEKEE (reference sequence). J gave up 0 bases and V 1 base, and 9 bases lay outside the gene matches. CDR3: CASSLNVWGTVNTEAFF. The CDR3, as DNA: TGTGCCAGCAGCTTGAATGTATGGGGGACAGTGAACACTGAAGCTTTCTTT.

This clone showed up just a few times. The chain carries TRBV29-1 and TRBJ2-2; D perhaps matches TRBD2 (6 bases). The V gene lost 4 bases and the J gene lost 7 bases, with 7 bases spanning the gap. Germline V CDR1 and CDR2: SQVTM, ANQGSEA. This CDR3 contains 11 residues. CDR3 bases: TGCAGCGTTGGGAGGGGCGGGGAGCTGTTTTTT. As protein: CSVGRGGELFF.

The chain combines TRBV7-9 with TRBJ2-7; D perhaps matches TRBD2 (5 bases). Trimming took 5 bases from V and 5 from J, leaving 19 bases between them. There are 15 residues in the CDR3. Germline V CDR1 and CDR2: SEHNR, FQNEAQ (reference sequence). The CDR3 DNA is TGTGCCAGCAGCCCAGAGACGGGAAAGGTAAACGAGCAGTACTTC. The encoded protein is CASSPETGKVNEQYF. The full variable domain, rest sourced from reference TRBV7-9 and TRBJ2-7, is DTGVSQNPRHKITKRGQNVTFRCDPISEHNRLYWYRQTLGQGPEFLTYFQNEAQLEKSRLLSDRFSAERPKGSFSTLEIQRTEQGDSAMYLCASSPETGKVNEQYFGPGTRLTVT.

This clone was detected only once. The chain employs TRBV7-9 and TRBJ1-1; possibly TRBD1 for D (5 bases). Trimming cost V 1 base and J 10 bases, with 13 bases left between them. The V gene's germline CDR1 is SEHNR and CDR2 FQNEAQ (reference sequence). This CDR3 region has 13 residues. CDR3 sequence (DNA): TGTGCCAGCAGCTTAGAGGAGGCGGGGGGAGCTTTCTTT. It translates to CASSLEEAGGAFF. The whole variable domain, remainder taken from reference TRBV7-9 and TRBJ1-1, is DTGVSQNPRHKITKRGQNVTFRCDPISEHNRLYWYRQTLGQGPEFLTYFQNEAQLEKSRLLSDRFSAERPKGSFSTLEIQRTEQGDSAMYLCASSLEEAGGAFFGQGTRLTVV.

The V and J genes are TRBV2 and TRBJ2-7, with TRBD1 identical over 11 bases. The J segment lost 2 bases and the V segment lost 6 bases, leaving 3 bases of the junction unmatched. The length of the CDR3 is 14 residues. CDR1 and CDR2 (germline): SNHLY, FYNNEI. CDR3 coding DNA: TGTGCCAGCAGGTGGGACAGGGGGACCTACGAGCAGTACTTC. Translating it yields CASRWDRGTYEQYF.

DNA for the CDR3: TGTGCCAGCAGCTTAGTATTTCGTGGGACTAGCGGTTACAATGAGCAGTTCTTC. Encoded protein: CASSLVFRGTSGYNEQFF. The chain links TRBV11-1 to TRBJ2-1; 11 nucleotides line up with TRBD2. V lost 1 base, J lost 4 bases, and 9 bases stayed unmatched. Germline V CDR1 and CDR2: SGHAT, FQDESV (reference sequence). CDR3 length equals 18 residues.

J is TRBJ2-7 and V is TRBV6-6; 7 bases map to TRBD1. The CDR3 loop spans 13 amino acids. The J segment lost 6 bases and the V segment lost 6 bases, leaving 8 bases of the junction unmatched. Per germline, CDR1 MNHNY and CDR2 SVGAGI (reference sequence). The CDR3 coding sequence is TGTGCCAGCAGGAGGCCAACAGGGGCCGAGCAGTACTTC. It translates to CASRRPTGAEQYF.

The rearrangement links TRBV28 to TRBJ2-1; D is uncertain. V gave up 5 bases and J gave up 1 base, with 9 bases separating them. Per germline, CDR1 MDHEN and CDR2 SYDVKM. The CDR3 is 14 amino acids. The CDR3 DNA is TGTGCCAGCAGTCTAACCGGGTCCTACAATGAGCAGTTCTTC. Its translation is CASSLTGSYNEQFF.

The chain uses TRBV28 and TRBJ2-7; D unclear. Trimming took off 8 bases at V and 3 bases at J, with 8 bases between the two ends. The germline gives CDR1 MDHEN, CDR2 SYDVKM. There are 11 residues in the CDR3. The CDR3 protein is CASRVSYEQYF. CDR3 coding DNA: TGTGCCAGCCGAGTGAGCTACGAGCAGTACTTC.

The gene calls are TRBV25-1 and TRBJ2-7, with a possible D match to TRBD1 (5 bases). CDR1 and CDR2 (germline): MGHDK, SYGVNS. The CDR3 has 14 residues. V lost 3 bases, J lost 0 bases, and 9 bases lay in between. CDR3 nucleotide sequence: TGTGCCAGCAGTGAGACAGCTCCCTCCTACGAGCAGTACTTC. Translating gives CASSETAPSYEQYF.

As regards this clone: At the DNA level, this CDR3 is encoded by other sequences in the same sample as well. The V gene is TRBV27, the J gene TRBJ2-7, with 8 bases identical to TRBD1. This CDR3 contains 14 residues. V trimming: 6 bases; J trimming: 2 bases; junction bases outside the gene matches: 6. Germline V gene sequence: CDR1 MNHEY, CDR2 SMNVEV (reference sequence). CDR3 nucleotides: TGTGCCAGCAGCTCCGGGACAGGCCCCTACGAGCAGTACTTC. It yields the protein CASSSGTGPYEQYF.

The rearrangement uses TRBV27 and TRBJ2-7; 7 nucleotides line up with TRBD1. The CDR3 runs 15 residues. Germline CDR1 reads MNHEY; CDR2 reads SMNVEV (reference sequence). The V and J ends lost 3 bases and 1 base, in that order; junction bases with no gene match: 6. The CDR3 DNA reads TGTGCCAGCAGTTTTTTCCCGACAGGGTCCTACGAGCAGTACTTC. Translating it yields CASSFFPTGSYEQYF.